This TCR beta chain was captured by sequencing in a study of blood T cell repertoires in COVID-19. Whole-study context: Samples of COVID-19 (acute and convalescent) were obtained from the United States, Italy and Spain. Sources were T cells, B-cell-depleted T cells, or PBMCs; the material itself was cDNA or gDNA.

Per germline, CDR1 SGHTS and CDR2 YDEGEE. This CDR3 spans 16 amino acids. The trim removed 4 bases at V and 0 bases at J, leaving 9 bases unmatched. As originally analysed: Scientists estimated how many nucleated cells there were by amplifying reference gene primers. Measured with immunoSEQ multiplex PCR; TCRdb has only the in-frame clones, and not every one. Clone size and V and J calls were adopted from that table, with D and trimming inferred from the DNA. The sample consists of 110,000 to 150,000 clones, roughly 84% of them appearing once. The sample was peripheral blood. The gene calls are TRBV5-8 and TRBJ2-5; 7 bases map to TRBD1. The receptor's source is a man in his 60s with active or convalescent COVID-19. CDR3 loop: CASSQTTGEYQETQYF. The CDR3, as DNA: TGTGCCAGCAGCCAGACCACAGGGGAATACCAAGAGACCCAGTACTTC. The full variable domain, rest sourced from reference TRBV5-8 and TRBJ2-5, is EAGVTQSPTHLIKTRGQQATLRCSPISGHTSVYWYQQALGLGLQFLLWYDEGEERNRGNFPPRFSGRQFPNYSSELNVNALELEDSALYLCASSQTTGEYQETQYFGPGTRLLVL.